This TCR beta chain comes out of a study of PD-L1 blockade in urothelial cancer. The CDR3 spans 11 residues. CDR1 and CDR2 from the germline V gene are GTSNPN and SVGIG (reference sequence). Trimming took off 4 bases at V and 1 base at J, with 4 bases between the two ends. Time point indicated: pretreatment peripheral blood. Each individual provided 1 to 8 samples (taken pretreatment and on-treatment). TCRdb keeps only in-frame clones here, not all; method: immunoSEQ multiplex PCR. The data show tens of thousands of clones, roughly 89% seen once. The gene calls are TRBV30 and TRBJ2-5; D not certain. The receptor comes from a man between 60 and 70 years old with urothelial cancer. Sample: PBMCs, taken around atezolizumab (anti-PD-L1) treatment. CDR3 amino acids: CAWTSQETQYF. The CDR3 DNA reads TGTGCCTGGACCAGCCAAGAGACCCAGTACTTC.